The clone carrying this T cell receptor (beta chain) turned up a few times. Its cognate antigen is unknown. V lost 1 base and J 4 bases, leaving 10 bases between the germline ends. In germline, CDR1 is MGHRA, CDR2 YSYEKL. The CDR3 length is 14 residues. The data derive from a study of cytomegalovirus exposure and HLA in healthy donors. The PCR made use of 60 Vbeta and 13 Jbeta primers. Per the original methods: The authors later counted roughly 87 million unique TCR beta chains, some 9.9 million of them shared. This table comes from immunoSEQ multiplex PCR, and its TCRdb copy is limited to in-frame clones, with some not included. Clonal size and the V and J genes are those of that table, whereas D and trimming came from the DNA. The repertoire holds 150,000 to 200,000 clones, roughly 74% seen once, with 4.5% to 7.5% in the top ten. Overall study findings and caveats: Sequencing likely generated an artifact that appeared as a cluster of highly shared sequence variants. The authors listed 164 TCR beta chains as cytomegalovirus-associated.

This clonotype originated in a woman in her 30s in good health and CMV-seropositive. The gene calls are TRBV4-1 and TRBJ1-2; D possibly corresponds to TRBD1 (5 bases). Material for sequencing was PBMCs. The CDR3 loop reads CASSQGQGAYGYTF. The CDR3 DNA is TGCGCCAGCAGCCAAGGCCAGGGCGCCTATGGCTACACCTTC.